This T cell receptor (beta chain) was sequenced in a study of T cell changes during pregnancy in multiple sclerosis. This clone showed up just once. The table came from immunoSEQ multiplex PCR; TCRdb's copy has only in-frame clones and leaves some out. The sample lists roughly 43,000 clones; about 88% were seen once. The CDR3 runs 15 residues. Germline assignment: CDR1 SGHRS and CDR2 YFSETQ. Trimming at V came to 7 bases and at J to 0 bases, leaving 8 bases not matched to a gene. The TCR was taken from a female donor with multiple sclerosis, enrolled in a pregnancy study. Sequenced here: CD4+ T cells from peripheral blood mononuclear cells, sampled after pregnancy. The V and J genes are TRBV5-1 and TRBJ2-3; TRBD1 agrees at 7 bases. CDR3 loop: CASSTGWESTDTQYF. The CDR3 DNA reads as TGCGCCAGCTCGACAGGGTGGGAGAGCACAGATACGCAGTATTTT.